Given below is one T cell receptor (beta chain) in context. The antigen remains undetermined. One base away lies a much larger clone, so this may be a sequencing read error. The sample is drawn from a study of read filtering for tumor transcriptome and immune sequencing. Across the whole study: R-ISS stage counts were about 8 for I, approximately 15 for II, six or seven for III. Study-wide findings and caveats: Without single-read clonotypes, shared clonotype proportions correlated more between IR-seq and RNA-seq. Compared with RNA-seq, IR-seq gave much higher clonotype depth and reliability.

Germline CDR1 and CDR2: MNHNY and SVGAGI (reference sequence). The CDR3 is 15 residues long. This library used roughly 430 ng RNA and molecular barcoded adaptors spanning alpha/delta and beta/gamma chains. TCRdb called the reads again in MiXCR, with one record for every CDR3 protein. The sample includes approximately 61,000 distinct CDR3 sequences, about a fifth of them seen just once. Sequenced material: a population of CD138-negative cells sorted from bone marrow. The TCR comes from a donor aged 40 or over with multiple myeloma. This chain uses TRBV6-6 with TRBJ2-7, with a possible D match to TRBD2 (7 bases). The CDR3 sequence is CASSPGGRGRYELYF. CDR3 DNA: TGTGCCAGCAGCCCGGGGGGCCGGGGGCGCTACGAGCTGTACTTC.